Below are 4 T cell receptor beta chains sequenced from a single sample in a study of T cell changes during pregnancy in multiple sclerosis. Sequenced by immunoSEQ multiplex PCR; TCRdb stores in-frame clones only, minus some. The sample includes about 40,000 clones, around nine tenths of them seen just once. Here the sequenced sample was CD8+ T cells from peripheral blood mononuclear cells, taken before pregnancy. The receptor source for this set is a female donor with multiple sclerosis, enrolled in a pregnancy study.

The V gene is TRBV28, the J gene TRBJ2-2, with 10 nucleotides matching TRBD1. The germline V gene encodes CDR1 MDHEN and CDR2 SYDVKM. Trimming took 5 bases from V and 7 from J; bases not matched to a gene: 10. CDR3 length: 16 residues. Written as DNA, the CDR3 is TGTGCCAGCAGTCAACCGACAGGGGGCTATCTCGGGGAGCTGTTTTTT. As protein: CASSQPTGGYLGELFF.

This clone was picked up a small number of times. The chain is built from TRBV2 and TRBJ1-2; no reliable D call. V gave up 9 bases and J gave up 8 bases, with 16 bases separating them. This CDR3 region has 12 residues. Germline CDR1 reads SNHLY; CDR2 reads FYNNEI. The CDR3 reads CASGQFTSGYTF. CDR3 nucleotides: TGTGCCAGTGGCCAGTTCACGTCCGGCTACACCTTC.

The chain carries TRBV28 and TRBJ1-2; TRBD1 is a possible D gene (6 bases). V shed 5 bases and J shed 8 bases, with 21 bases lying between them. The germline CDR1 and CDR2 sequences are MDHEN and SYDVKM. The CDR3 is 15 amino acids. The CDR3 DNA follows: TGTGCCAGCAGTCATATCCGCGGGGGCGGCCTGGGCTACACCTTC. Translating gives CASSHIRGGGLGYTF.

J is TRBJ1-1 and V is TRBV13; 9 bases are shared with TRBD1. CDR3 length: 15 residues. After removal of 5 bases from V and 1 base from J, the junction contained 5 bases not matched to a gene. CDR1 and CDR2 (germline): PRHDT, FYEKMQ (reference sequence). CDR3 protein: CASSPEDRGNTEAFF. The CDR3, as DNA: TGTGCCAGCAGCCCCGAGGACAGGGGGAACACTGAAGCTTTCTTT.